This TCR beta chain was sequenced during a study of identical twins. This clonotype showed up just a few times. The antigen remains undetermined. Whole-study results and caveats: Diverse VJ usage suggested most zero-insertion clonotypes were not invariant T cells. Those out-of-frame alpha sequences shared by twins showed an excess of low generation probability.

Each CDR3 protein is one row after TCRdb ran MiXCR on the 5' RACE reads. The sample yields about 1.7 million distinct CDR3 sequences, less than 40% seen once. Trimming cost V 0 bases and J 5 bases; bases outside gene matches: 6. Germline V CDR1 and CDR2: DFQATT, SNEGSKA (reference sequence). The CDR3 extends over 14 amino acids. The V and J genes are TRBV20-1 and TRBJ1-1; 7 bases fit TRBD1. Sequenced material: cord blood. The clonotype comes from a newborn girl in good health. CDR3 sequence reads: CSARDLQGGTEAFF. CDR3 bases: TGCAGTGCTAGAGATCTCCAGGGGGGGACTGAAGCTTTCTTT.